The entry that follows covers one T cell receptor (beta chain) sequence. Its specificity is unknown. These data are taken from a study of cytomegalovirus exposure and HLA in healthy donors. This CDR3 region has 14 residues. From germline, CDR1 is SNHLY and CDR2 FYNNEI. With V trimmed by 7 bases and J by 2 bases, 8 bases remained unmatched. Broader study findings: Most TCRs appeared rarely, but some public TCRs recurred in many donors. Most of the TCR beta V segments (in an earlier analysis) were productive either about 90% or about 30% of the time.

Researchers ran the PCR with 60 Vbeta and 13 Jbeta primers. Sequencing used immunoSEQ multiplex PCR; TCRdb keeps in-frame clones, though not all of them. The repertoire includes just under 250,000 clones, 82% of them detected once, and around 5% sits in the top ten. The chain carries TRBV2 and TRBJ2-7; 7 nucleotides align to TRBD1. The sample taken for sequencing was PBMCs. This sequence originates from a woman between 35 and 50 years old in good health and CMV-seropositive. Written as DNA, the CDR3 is TGTGCCAGCAATTTAGGACAGGCCCCCTACGAGCAGTACTTC. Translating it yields CASNLGQAPYEQYF.